The 32 T cell receptor beta chains below come from one sample, sequenced in a study of shared clonotypes between healthy human individuals. Repertoires were generated with immunoSEQ multiplex PCR, while TCRdb's copy carries only in-frame clones and drops some. The table has fewer than 1.8 million clones, just under 99% seen once. The sequencing input was naive CD4+ T cells sorted from blood. The subset denotes: CD45RA+ positively selected. The receptors stem from a man aged 25 to 45 in good health.

For the CDR3, the DNA is TGTGCCAGCAGTTTTCGCGGGAGGGCCGGGGCCTCCTACGAGCAGTACTTC. Protein: CASSFRGRAGASYEQYF. V gene TRBV27 combines with J gene TRBJ2-7, with TRBD2 matching over 9 bases. The ends lost 3 bases at V and 0 bases at J; junction bases unmatched: 9. Looked up from germline, CDR1 is MNHEY and CDR2 is SMNVEV (reference sequence). This CDR3 region has 17 residues.

The chain is built from TRBV10-3 and TRBJ2-7; D is undetermined. The CDR3 is 12 amino acids. V was trimmed by 5 bases and J by 3 bases, leaving 8 bases between them. Looked up from germline, CDR1 is ENHRY and CDR2 is SYGVKD. The CDR3 here is CAISSLGYEQYF. CDR3 DNA sequence: TGTGCCATCAGTTCGCTTGGCTACGAGCAGTACTTC.

This chain joins TRBV27 and TRBJ2-3, with 14 bases matching TRBD2. V gave up 2 bases and J gave up 3 bases; unmatched junction bases: 4. Germline lookup yields CDR1 MNHEY and CDR2 SMNVEV (reference sequence). The CDR3 is 17 amino acids. CDR3 coding DNA: TGTGCCAGCAGTTTACTAGGGACTAGCGGGAGTACAGATACGCAGTATTTT. Encoded protein: CASSLLGTSGSTDTQYF.

The chain is built from TRBV6-1 and TRBJ2-5; either TRBD1 or TRBD2 may supply D (5 bases each). CDR1 and CDR2 (germline): MNHNS, SASEGT. Deletions cut 8 bases from V and 2 bases from J, with 12 bases between. CDR3 length: 13 residues. The CDR3 sequence is CASPGTDQETQYF. As DNA, the CDR3 is TGTGCCAGCCCTGGGACGGATCAAGAGACCCAGTACTTC.

This chain connects TRBV10-2 to TRBJ1-5; TRBD1 is a possible D gene (5 bases). V was trimmed by 6 bases and J by 5 bases, leaving 23 bases between them. Germline assignment: CDR1 WSHSY and CDR2 SAAADI. The CDR3 sequence is 17 residues long. This chain's CDR3 is CASRDYVGQGFDQPQHF. CDR3 sequence (DNA): TGCGCCAGCAGAGACTATGTGGGTCAGGGATTCGATCAGCCCCAGCATTTT.

V gene TRBV11-3 combines with J gene TRBJ2-7; 10 nucleotides agree with TRBD2. V lost 1 base and J lost 2; bases outside the gene matches: 2. The CDR3 has 15 residues. CDR1 is SGHNT, CDR2 YENEEA, per germline. The DNA for the CDR3 is TGTGCCAGCAGCTTAGGAGGGACTAGCGCCTACGAGCAGTACTTC. Amino acids: CASSLGGTSAYEQYF.

This clone was detected once. The chain employs TRBV7-2 and TRBJ2-5; D may be TRBD2 (6 bases). This CDR3 has 15 amino acids. Trimming pared 8 bases from V and 1 base from J, leaving 17 bases between. Germline V gene lookup returns CDR1 SGHTA and CDR2 FQGNSA. Here the CDR3 DNA reads TGTGCCAGCTGCATTGGGACTGGGGGCCAAGAGACCCAGTACTTC. Translating it yields CASCIGTGGQETQYF.

The chain is built from TRBV6-5 and TRBJ2-5; D gene ambiguous. The CDR3 contains 15 residues. V lost 5 bases and J lost 1, with 14 bases in between. In germline, CDR1 is MNHEY, CDR2 SVGAGI. CDR3 bases: TGTGCCAGCAGTGGTCAAAGCGTGGCCCAAGAGACCCAGTACTTC. Encoded protein: CASSGQSVAQETQYF.

This chain links TRBV15 with TRBJ1-5; perhaps TRBD1 as D (5 bases). V lost 1 base and J lost 4, with 8 bases in between. Germline V gene lookup returns CDR1 LNHNV and CDR2 YYDKDF (reference sequence). This CDR3 comprises 14 residues. The CDR3 is CATSRGAGNQPQHF. As DNA, the CDR3 is TGTGCCACCAGCAGAGGTGCAGGGAATCAGCCCCAGCATTTT. Drawing the rest from reference TRBV15 and TRBJ1-5, the complete variable domain is DAMVIQNPRYQVTQFGKPVTLSCSQTLNHNVMYWYQQKSSQAPKLLFHYYDKDFNNEADTPDNFQSRRPNTSFCFLDIRSPGLGDTAMYLCATSRGAGNQPQHFGDGTRLSIL.

The chain employs TRBV5-1 and TRBJ2-2, with 9 bases fitting TRBD2. The CDR3 runs to 15 residues. With 3 bases clipped from V and 7 bases from J, the junction kept 7 bases outside the gene matches. The germline V gene encodes CDR1 SGHRS and CDR2 YFSETQ. Written as DNA, the CDR3 is TGCGCCAGCAGCTCCAGGACTAGCGAGGGCGGGGAGCTGTTTTTT. It encodes CASSSRTSEGGELFF. Supplemented by reference TRBV5-1 and TRBJ2-2, the full variable domain reads KAGVTQTPRYLIKTRGQQVTLSCSPISGHRSVSWYQQTPGQGLQFLFEYFSETQRNKGNFPGRFSGRQFSNSRSEMNVSTLELGDSALYLCASSSRTSEGGELFFGEGSRLTVL.

The chain uses TRBV6-6 and TRBJ2-3, with D tentatively TRBD2 (6 bases). CDR1 MNHNY and CDR2 SVGAGI come from the germline V gene (reference sequence). CDR3 length equals 13 residues. Trimming stripped 11 bases from V and 4 bases from J, with 16 bases between. The CDR3 DNA is TGTGCCGCGGGAAAGGTTGGAGCAGATACGCAGTATTTT. Its translation: CAAGKVGADTQYF.

The rearrangement links TRBV7-9 to TRBJ2-7; D tentatively reads TRBD1 or TRBD2 (5 bases each). The V and J ends lost 10 bases and 0 bases respectively, with 19 bases between them. Germline V gene lookup returns CDR1 SEHNR and CDR2 FQNEAQ (reference sequence). The CDR3 consists of 15 residues. The CDR3 loop reads CAIFNQGRGSYEQYF. The DNA of the CDR3 is TGTGCCATCTTCAATCAGGGACGAGGCTCCTACGAGCAGTACTTC.

Of note for this clone: The sample holds other DNA sequences that translate to the same CDR3. The CDR3 sequence: CSVGAGSNQPQHF. Written as DNA, the CDR3 is TGCAGCGTTGGGGCAGGATCGAATCAGCCCCAGCATTTT. The chain recombines TRBV29-1 with TRBJ1-5; D unresolved. This CDR3 is 13 amino acids long. The germline V gene encodes CDR1 SQVTM and CDR2 ANQGSEA. Trimming left V 4 bases short and J 4 bases short, with 11 bases between. The full variable domain, in which reference TRBV29-1 and TRBJ1-5 provide the parts outside the CDR3, is SAVISQKPSRDICQRGTSLTIQCQVDSQVTMMFWYRQQPGQSLTLIATANQGSEATYESGFVIDKFPISRPNLTFSTLTVSNMSPEDSSIYLCSVGAGSNQPQHFGDGTRLSIL.

The chain combines TRBV30 with TRBJ1-2; a possible D gene is TRBD1 (5 bases). CDR3 length: 15 amino acids. Deletions cut 0 bases from V and 7 bases from J, with 18 bases between. Germline V gives CDR1 GTSNPN, CDR2 SVGIG (reference sequence). The CDR3 loop is CAWSVPGGMATGYTF. The CDR3 DNA follows: TGTGCCTGGAGTGTTCCCGGGGGTATGGCTACTGGCTACACCTTC.

V is TRBV19 and J is TRBJ2-3, with TRBD2 as a possible D gene (6 bases). The V end lost 5 bases, the J end lost 6 bases, and 18 bases lay between the germline ends. The germline V gene has CDR1 LNHDA and CDR2 SQIVND (reference sequence). CDR3 length: 15 residues. This chain's CDR3 is CASSLTSRRKDTQYF. For the CDR3, the DNA is TGTGCCAGTAGTCTTACTAGCAGGAGGAAGGATACGCAGTATTTT.

The chain is built from TRBV19 and TRBJ2-7; D is unclear. The CDR3 consists of 13 residues. Germline V gene data show CDR1 as LNHDA and CDR2 as SQIVND (reference sequence). Trimming shortened V by 5 bases and J by 3 bases, and 11 bases separated the two germline ends. CDR3 nucleotide sequence: TGTGCCAGTAGTCGTACAGATAACTACGAGCAGTACTTC. Protein: CASSRTDNYEQYF.

The chain carries TRBV2 and TRBJ2-7; unclear D gene. V lost 3 bases and J lost 5, with 17 bases in between. This CDR3 contains 15 residues. The V gene's germline CDR1 is SNHLY and CDR2 FYNNEI. The CDR3 loop is CASSETGGSLNEQYF. The DNA for the CDR3 is TGTGCCAGCAGTGAGACGGGCGGCTCCTTGAACGAGCAGTACTTC.

V is TRBV7-9 and J is TRBJ2-1; 10 nucleotides align to TRBD2. The V segment lost 4 bases and the J segment 10 bases; nucleotides outside the gene matches: 10. Germline V lookup: CDR1 SEHNR, CDR2 FQNEAQ (reference sequence). CDR3 length: 15 amino acids. The CDR3 nucleotides read TGTGCCAGCAGCTACGCAAAGCTAGCGGGAGAAGAGCAGTTCTTC. This codes for CASSYAKLAGEEQFF.

The chain employs TRBV28 and TRBJ2-3; 10 bases align to TRBD1. V shed 1 base, J shed 5 bases, and the junction held 9 bases outside the gene matches. This CDR3 has 17 residues. Germline CDR1 reads MDHEN; CDR2 reads SYDVKM. CDR3 nucleotide sequence: TGTGCCAGCAGTTTATATCGGGGACAGGGGAATGGAGATACGCAGTATTTT. It is translated as CASSLYRGQGNGDTQYF.

The chain recombines TRBV7-2 with TRBJ2-5; D not resolved. The CDR3 loop spans 14 amino acids. The V gene's germline CDR1 is SGHTA and CDR2 FQGNSA. The V gene lost 1 base and the J gene lost 1 base, with 7 bases spanning the gap. CDR3 protein: CASSLEWAQETQYF. The CDR3 region has the DNA TGTGCCAGCAGCTTAGAATGGGCCCAAGAGACCCAGTACTTC.

The V call is TRBV21-1, the J call TRBJ2-3; the table's D call TRBD1 went unverified against the DNA. TRBV21-1 represents a pseudogene. The CDR3 extends over 13 amino acids. The DNA for the CDR3 is TGTGCCAGCAGCAAGGGGCTTACAGATACGCAGTATTTT. Protein product: CASSKGLTDTQYF.

Only one count was recorded for this clone. This chain uses TRBV29-1 with TRBJ2-2; a weak D match, TRBD1 (6 bases). CDR1 and CDR2 (germline): SQVTM, ANQGSEA. CDR3 length equals 14 residues. V lost 7 bases and J 6 bases, leaving 18 bases between the germline ends. CDR3 in amino acids: CSGRLQGDAGELFF. The CDR3, as DNA: TGCAGCGGAAGATTACAGGGTGACGCCGGGGAGCTGTTTTTT.

J is TRBJ1-2 and V is TRBV28, with D unclear. This CDR3 is built from 15 residues. CDR1 MDHEN and CDR2 SYDVKM come from the germline V gene. Deletions cut 2 bases from V and 0 bases from J, with 10 bases between. In nucleotides, the CDR3 is TGTGCCAGCAGTTTAAGCCAGGCAACTAACTATGGCTACACCTTC. Translating gives CASSLSQATNYGYTF.

This clone was counted a single time. This chain links TRBV6-5 with TRBJ2-7; no reliable D call. Germline CDR1 and CDR2: MNHEY and SVGAGI. The CDR3 runs 13 residues. The V and J ends lost 6 bases and 1 base respectively, with 10 bases between them. CDR3 sequence (DNA): TGTGCCAGCAGAACTGACATTTCCTACGAGCAGTACTTC. Translated, it gives CASRTDISYEQYF.

This clone occurred once. The sample carries other DNA sequences with the same CDR3. The rearrangement joins TRBV5-1 to TRBJ2-7, with 13 bases identical to TRBD2. With 4 bases clipped from V and 0 bases from J, the junction kept 1 base outside the gene matches. Germline CDR1 SGHRS, CDR2 YFSETQ. This CDR3 has 15 residues. CDR3 sequence (DNA): TGCGCCAGCAGCAGGACTAGCGGGAGCTCCTACGAGCAGTACTTC. Encoded protein: CASSRTSGSSYEQYF.

This clone was detected only once. Other nucleotide sequences from this sample produce the same CDR3. The chain has TRBV7-9 and TRBJ2-5, with D unclear. The germline V and J ends were trimmed by 5 bases and 5 bases, with 6 bases remaining between them. From germline, CDR1 is SEHNR and CDR2 FQNEAQ (reference sequence). The CDR3 has 11 residues. The CDR3 region is CASSPKETQYF. The DNA for the CDR3 is TGTGCCAGCAGCCCGAAGGAGACCCAGTACTTC.

The chain recombines TRBV29-1 with TRBJ2-7; D possibly corresponds to TRBD1 (5 bases). With 5 bases removed from V and 2 bases from J, the gap between germline ends came to 7 bases. The CDR3 has 11 amino acids. Per the germline V gene, CDR1 is SQVTM and CDR2 is ANQGSEA. CDR3 region: CSVLRAYEQYF. In DNA form, the CDR3 reads TGCAGCGTTCTCAGGGCCTACGAGCAGTACTTC.

V gene TRBV4-1 combines with J gene TRBJ2-7; a possible D gene is TRBD2 (6 bases). The length of the CDR3 is 13 residues. Trimming removed 2 bases from V and 6 bases from J, with 11 bases in between. Germline values: CDR1 MGHRA, CDR2 YSYEKL. CDR3 in amino acids: CASSQLGLLEQYF. In nucleotides, the CDR3 is TGCGCCAGCAGCCAATTAGGACTACTCGAGCAGTACTTC.

The rearrangement joins TRBV5-1 to TRBJ2-1, with D unclear. CDR1 is SGHRS and CDR2 is YFSETQ in the germline V gene. CDR3 length: 14 residues. Deletions cut 4 bases from V and 0 bases from J, with 8 bases between. The CDR3 nucleotides read TGCGCCAGCAGCCTCCTTGGCTCCTACAATGAGCAGTTCTTC. This gives the protein CASSLLGSYNEQFF.

The chain couples TRBV7-3 to TRBJ2-7, with TRBD2 matching 8 bases. The V segment lost 5 bases and the J segment 4 bases; nucleotides outside the gene matches: 7. The CDR3 has 14 residues. Per germline, CDR1 SGHTA and CDR2 FQGTGA. CDR3 region: CASSRSGSGYEQYF. CDR3 DNA: TGTGCCAGCAGCCGGAGCGGGAGCGGATACGAGCAGTACTTC.

The genes are TRBV5-5 and TRBJ2-7; D is possibly TRBD2 (7 bases). With 4 bases removed from V and 0 bases from J, the gap between germline ends came to 14 bases. CDR3 length: 15 residues. The germline gives CDR1 SGHKS, CDR2 YYEKEE (reference sequence). Here the CDR3 reads CASSKPGGASYEQYF. The CDR3 DNA follows: TGTGCCAGCAGCAAACCTGGGGGGGCCTCCTACGAGCAGTACTTC.

The chain couples TRBV7-2 to TRBJ2-1; 8 bases line up with TRBD2. The CDR3 consists of 17 residues. The V gene end was trimmed by 5 bases and the J gene end by 3 bases; junction bases not matched to a gene: 12. CDR1 is SGHTA, CDR2 FQGNSA, per germline. In nucleotides, the CDR3 is TGTGCCAGCAGCAGATCTCGGTCTAGCGGGCACTACAATGAGCAGTTCTTC. It translates to CASSRSRSSGHYNEQFF.